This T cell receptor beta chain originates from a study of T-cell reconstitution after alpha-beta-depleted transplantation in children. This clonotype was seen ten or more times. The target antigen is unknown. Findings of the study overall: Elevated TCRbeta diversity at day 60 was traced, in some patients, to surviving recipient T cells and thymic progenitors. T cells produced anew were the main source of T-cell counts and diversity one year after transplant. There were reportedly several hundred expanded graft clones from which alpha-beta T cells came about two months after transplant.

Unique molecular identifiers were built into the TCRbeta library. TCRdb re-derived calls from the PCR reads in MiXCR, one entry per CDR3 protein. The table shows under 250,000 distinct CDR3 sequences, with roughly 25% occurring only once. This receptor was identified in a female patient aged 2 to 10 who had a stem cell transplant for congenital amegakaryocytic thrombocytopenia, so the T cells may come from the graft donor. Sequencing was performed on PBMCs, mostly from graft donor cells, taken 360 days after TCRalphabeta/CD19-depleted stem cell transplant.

The CDR3 nucleotides read TGTGCCAGCAGCCTACAGACTAGCGGGAGAGACAATGAGCAGTTCTTC. Residues: CASSLQTSGRDNEQFF. This chain links TRBV5-6 with TRBJ2-1, with 12 bases matching TRBD2. CDR3 length: 16 amino acids. The germline CDR1 and CDR2 sequences are SGHDT and YYEEEE. V was clipped by 4 bases and J by 5 bases; unmatched bases: 7. Full variable domain (remainder filled in from reference TRBV5-6 and TRBJ2-1): DAGVTQSPTHLIKTRGQQVTLRCSPKSGHDTVSWYQQALGQGPQFIFQYYEEEERQRGNFPDRFSGHQFPNYSSELNVNALLLGDSALYLCASSLQTSGRDNEQFFGPGTRLTVL.